The table lists the clone carrying this T cell receptor beta chain with a few counts. Its antigen is not known. The sample belongs to a study of T-cell reconstitution after alpha-beta-depleted transplantation in children. Notes on the study in general: For some patients, TCRbeta diversity was high at day 60 because of recipient T cells and thymic progenitors that survived.

Unique molecular identifiers were incorporated into the prepared TCRbeta library. TCRdb re-analysed the PCR reads in MiXCR, keeping a single row per CDR3 protein. The table shows 780,000 or so distinct CDR3 sequences, with around 17% occurring only once. There are 14 residues in the CDR3. V was trimmed by 0 bases and J by 10 bases, leaving 13 bases between them. Germline CDR1 is SGHRS and CDR2 is YFSETQ. The chain employs TRBV5-1 and TRBJ2-2, with D possibly being TRBD2 (6 bases). This TCR was sampled from a male patient younger than 18 who had a stem cell transplant for acute lymphoblastic leukemia, so the T cells may come from the graft donor. Sequencing was performed on PBMCs, mostly from graft donor cells, taken 360 days after TCRalphabeta/CD19-depleted stem cell transplant. CDR3 in DNA: TGCGCCAGCAGCTTGGGGGGACTCGGCGAGGAGCTGTTTTTT. This translates into CASSLGGLGEELFF.